Here is one T cell receptor beta chain with its context. Antigen: not known. Trimming left V 5 bases short and J 3 bases short, with 17 bases between. Germline values: CDR1 SQVTM, CDR2 ANQGSEA. The CDR3 length is 14 residues. These data belong to a study of cytomegalovirus exposure and HLA in healthy donors. Findings and caveats of the study: There were a few CMV-associated chains whose specificity for CMV antigens was confirmed in vitro. In an earlier analysis, most TCR beta V segments were productive about 87% or about 30% of the time. Many donors carried some public TCRs, although rarity characterized most TCR sequences.

The PCR contained 60 Vbeta and 13 Jbeta primers. Produced via immunoSEQ multiplex PCR; TCRdb's table is partial and in-frame only. The sample consists of about 200,000 clones, 75% to 90% of them appearing once. The sequenced sample was PBMCs. The rearrangement uses TRBV29-1 and TRBJ2-7; TRBD1 is a possible D gene (5 bases). This clonotype was sampled from a woman in her thirties or forties in good health and CMV-seronegative. The chain's CDR3 is CSVQGGRFLYEQYF. CDR3 in DNA: TGCAGCGTTCAGGGCGGACGATTCCTCTACGAGCAGTACTTC.